These 21 T cell receptor beta chains came from one sample sequenced in a study of regulatory T cells in long-lasting Graves disease. Libraries of TCR beta came from iRepertoire HTBI primers plus Arm-PCR of CDR3 regions. One entry per CDR3 protein, called by TCRdb with MiXCR from the multiplex PCR reads. The repertoire holds about 200,000 distinct CDR3 sequences, with roughly a fifth as singletons. Time point: newly diagnosed GD, antithyroid drugs for less than 3 months. PBMC RNA was the source of the TCR library. In addition, the sample was reused for a study of T cells in Graves' hyperthyroidism and ophthalmopathy.

Here the sequenced sample was peripheral blood mononuclear cells (PBMCs), taken at new diagnosis, from a patient treated with antithyroid drugs. These receptors all stem from a woman aged 25 to 45 with Graves disease.

This clonotype occurred a few times. V is TRBV28 and J is TRBJ2-1, with D tentatively TRBD2 (5 bases). The V end was cut by 2 bases, the J end by 3 bases, with 11 bases between. The CDR3 extends over 15 amino acids. Looked up from germline, CDR1 is MDHEN and CDR2 is SYDVKM. CDR3 amino acids: CASSLGGRIYNEQFF. CDR3 in DNA: TGTGCCAGCAGTTTAGGAGGCAGAATCTACAATGAGCAGTTCTTC.

This clonotype was seen at least ten times. The genes are TRBV14 and TRBJ2-1, with D tentatively TRBD2 (6 bases). The CDR3 covers 16 residues. Germline V gene data show CDR1 as SGHDN and CDR2 as FVKESK. Trimming took 1 base from V and 0 from J, leaving 10 bases between them. CDR3 sequence (DNA): TGTGCCAGCAGCCAAGCAAGCGGGCCCTCCTACAATGAGCAGTTCTTC. Protein product: CASSQASGPSYNEQFF.

The rearrangement joins TRBV2 to TRBJ2-3, with 8 bases aligning to TRBD2. CDR1 and CDR2 from the germline V gene are SNHLY and FYNNEI. There are 16 residues in the CDR3. V trimming: 0 bases; J trimming: 2 bases; junction bases outside the gene matches: 4. The CDR3: CASSEALLAATDTQYF. CDR3 bases: TGTGCCAGCAGTGAAGCCCTACTAGCGGCCACAGATACGCAGTATTTT.

This clonotype has ten or more counts. The V call is TRBV27, the J call TRBJ2-1; 9 bases align to TRBD1. The length of the CDR3 is 15 residues. V shed 5 bases, J shed 5 bases, and the junction held 7 bases outside the gene matches. Germline V lookup: CDR1 MNHEY, CDR2 SMNVEV (reference sequence). CDR3 residues: CASSARDRVNNEQFF. For the CDR3, the DNA is TGTGCCAGCAGTGCCCGGGACAGGGTCAACAATGAGCAGTTCTTC.

This clonotype was seen many times. The chain couples TRBV7-9 to TRBJ2-7, with 12 bases identical to TRBD2. CDR1 is SEHNR and CDR2 is FQNEAQ in the germline V gene (reference sequence). This CDR3 contains 16 residues. V gave up 5 bases and J gave up 6 bases; unmatched junction bases: 11. CDR3 region: CASSTLTSGSLSEQYF. The DNA of the CDR3 is TGTGCCAGCAGCACCCTGACTAGCGGGAGTCTTAGCGAGCAGTACTTC.

This rearrangement joins TRBV5-1 to TRBJ2-6; D uncertain. The CDR3 spans 16 residues. Germline V CDR1 and CDR2: SGHRS, YFSETQ. V gave up 3 bases and J gave up 0 bases, with 10 bases separating them. CDR3 protein: CASSYGPSSGANVLTF. The CDR3 DNA reads as TGCGCCAGCAGCTACGGACCGAGCTCTGGGGCCAACGTCCTGACTTTC.

This clonotype was recorded many times. This chain uses TRBV30 with TRBJ1-1; D not resolved. The CDR3 spans 12 residues. With 3 bases removed from V and 0 bases from J, the gap between germline ends came to 5 bases. Looked up from germline, CDR1 is GTSNPN and CDR2 is SVGIG (reference sequence). CDR3 sequence (DNA): TGTGCCTGGAGCGGAATGAACACTGAAGCTTTCTTT. It yields the protein CAWSGMNTEAFF.

The genes are TRBV19 and TRBJ2-2; D unclear. V was pared by 6 bases and J by 6 bases, with 8 bases between. CDR1 and CDR2 from the germline V gene are LNHDA and SQIVND (reference sequence). The CDR3 loop spans 12 amino acids. CDR3 coding DNA: TGTGCCAGTAGCGTTAACGCCGGGGAGCTGTTTTTT. It translates to CASSVNAGELFF.

The J gene is TRBJ2-5, the V gene TRBV12-3 or TRBV12-4, with TRBD1 matching over 10 bases. The junction had 9 bases not matched to a gene; V was cut back by 6 bases and J by 2 bases. The CDR3 totals 16 residues. This chain's CDR3 is CASRGRRDRGQETQYF. DNA for the CDR3: TGTGCCAGCAGAGGCCGCCGGGACAGGGGACAAGAGACCCAGTACTTC.

This clonotype was seen ten or more times. The V and J genes are TRBV12-3 or TRBV12-4 and TRBJ2-3, with 8 bases that match TRBD1. J gave up 6 bases and V 3 bases, and 8 bases lay outside the gene matches. The CDR3 runs 15 residues. The CDR3 spells CASSLRQGARDTQYF. The CDR3 DNA reads as TGTGCCAGCAGTTTGAGGCAGGGGGCGCGTGATACGCAGTATTTT.

Many counts were recorded for this clonotype. The chain has TRBV28 and TRBJ2-5, with D possibly TRBD1 on 6 matching bases. This CDR3 has 13 residues. The germline V and J ends were trimmed by 8 bases and 4 bases, with 14 bases remaining between them. The germline V gene encodes CDR1 MDHEN and CDR2 SYDVKM. CDR3 sequence: CASLGQGRETQYF. The CDR3 nucleotides read TGTGCCAGCCTCGGGCAGGGGAGAGAGACCCAGTACTTC. Full variable domain (outside the CDR3, taken from reference TRBV28 and TRBJ2-5): DVKVTQSSRYLVKRTGEKVFLECVQDMDHENMFWYRQDPGLGLRLIYFSYDVKMKEKGDIPEGYSVSREKKERFSLILESASTNQTSMYLCASLGQGRETQYFGPGTRLLVL.

In this sample, this clonotype turned up many times. The V gene is TRBV18, the J gene TRBJ2-7, with D tentatively TRBD2 (9 bases). This CDR3 has 17 amino acids. Deletions cut 4 bases from V and 6 bases from J, with 25 bases between. Germline values: CDR1 KGHSH, CDR2 LQKENI. This CDR3 is CASSLQGASGRSREQYF. For the CDR3, the DNA is TGTGCCAGCTCACTCCAGGGGGCCAGCGGGAGGTCCCGCGAGCAGTACTTC. Full variable domain (rest looked up from reference TRBV18 and TRBJ2-7): NAGVMQNPRHLVRRRGQEARLRCSPMKGHSHVYWYRQLPEEGLKFMVYLQKENIIDESGMPKERFSAEFPKEGPSILRIQQVVRGDSAAYFCASSLQGASGRSREQYFGPGTRLTVT.

In DNA form, the CDR3 reads TGTGCCAGCAGTGACCCCGGACTAGCCGATACCGGGGAGCTGTTTTTT. It codes for CASSDPGLADTGELFF. The rearrangement links TRBV2 to TRBJ2-2, with 8 bases aligning to TRBD2. The germline gives CDR1 SNHLY, CDR2 FYNNEI. This CDR3 region has 16 residues. With V trimmed by 3 bases and J by 5 bases, 8 bases remained unmatched.

Ten or more counts support this clonotype. The rearrangement links TRBV28 to TRBJ2-1; no definite D call. The DNA end is a closer match to TRBJ2-5, so the J assignment may be wrong. The CDR3 runs to 14 residues. CDR1 is MDHEN and CDR2 is SYDVKM in the germline V gene. Here the CDR3 DNA reads TGTGCCAGCAGCCCAAGAGTGGACCAAGAGACCCAGTACTTC. Translation gives CASSPRVDQETQYF.

V usage is TRBV11-2 and J usage is TRBJ1-1; 8 bases line up with TRBD1. Germline CDR1 SGHAT, CDR2 FQNNGV. V lost 3 bases to trimming and J lost 4 bases; unmatched junction nucleotides: 7. The CDR3 runs to 15 residues. CDR3 in amino acids: CASSFLPGTGTEAFF. The CDR3 DNA reads TGTGCCAGCAGCTTCTTACCCGGGACAGGCACTGAAGCTTTCTTT. Supplemented by reference TRBV11-2 and TRBJ1-1, the full variable domain reads EAGVAQSPRYKIIEKRQSVAFWCNPISGHATLYWYQQILGQGPKLLIQFQNNGVVDDSQLPKDRFSAERLKGVDSTLKIQPAKLEDSAVYLCASSFLPGTGTEAFFGQGTRLTVV.

The table lists this clonotype with a few counts. The chain links TRBV4-2 to TRBJ2-2, with TRBD2 matching over 10 bases. The CDR3 length is 17 residues. V dropped 0 bases and J dropped 4; count of bases not matched to a gene: 5. From germline, CDR1 is LGHNA and CDR2 YNFKEQ. The CDR3 sequence is CASSQEKRGGTTGELFF. The CDR3 DNA reads TGTGCCAGCAGCCAAGAAAAGCGGGGGGGCACCACCGGGGAGCTGTTTTTT.

This chain uses TRBV24-1 with TRBJ2-1, with 7 bases fitting TRBD1. In germline, CDR1 is KGHDR, CDR2 SFDVKD. V shed 2 bases, J shed 7 bases, and the junction held 13 bases outside the gene matches. The CDR3 is 17 residues long. CDR3 nucleotides: TGTGCCACCAGTGATTCTACCGGGACAGTAGGAGCTAATGAGCAGTTCTTC. It specifies CATSDSTGTVGANEQFF.

The chain links TRBV10-2 to TRBJ1-1; D is uncertain. Trimming removed 0 bases at V and 0 bases at J, with 2 bases between. Germline V CDR1 and CDR2: WSHSY, SAAADI. The CDR3 is 13 amino acids. Here the CDR3 DNA reads TGCGCCAGCAGTGAGTCGATGAACACTGAAGCTTTCTTT. Protein sequence: CASSESMNTEAFF.

This sequence joins TRBV11-2 and TRBJ2-1; D is unclear. Germline V gives CDR1 SGHAT, CDR2 FQNNGV. Trimming shortened V by 2 bases and J by 1 base, and 15 bases separated the two germline ends. This CDR3 region has 17 residues. The CDR3 DNA reads TGTGCCAGCAGCTTAAGCCCAAAGCTGGGGTCCTACAATGAGCAGTTCTTC. Its translation: CASSLSPKLGSYNEQFF.

In its sample, this clonotype was seen many times. This chain joins TRBV5-5 and TRBJ1-1, with no clear D. This CDR3 comprises 16 residues. Germline CDR1 SGHKS, CDR2 YYEKEE (reference sequence). V lost 4 bases to trimming and J lost 1 base, with 17 bases between them. DNA for the CDR3: TGTGCCAGCAGCCTACAATACGACCGTACGAACACTGAAGCTTTCTTT. Translating gives CASSLQYDRTNTEAFF.

This clonotype was observed at least ten times. The gene calls are TRBV28 and TRBJ1-5; 7 nucleotides align to TRBD1. The CDR3 spans 15 residues. Trimming cost V 3 bases and J 6 bases; bases outside gene matches: 8. CDR1 is MDHEN, CDR2 SYDVKM, per germline. The CDR3, as DNA: TGTGCCAGCAGTTTGGAGGGGGCGGTCATTCAGCCCCAGCATTTT. Translated, it gives CASSLEGAVIQPQHF.